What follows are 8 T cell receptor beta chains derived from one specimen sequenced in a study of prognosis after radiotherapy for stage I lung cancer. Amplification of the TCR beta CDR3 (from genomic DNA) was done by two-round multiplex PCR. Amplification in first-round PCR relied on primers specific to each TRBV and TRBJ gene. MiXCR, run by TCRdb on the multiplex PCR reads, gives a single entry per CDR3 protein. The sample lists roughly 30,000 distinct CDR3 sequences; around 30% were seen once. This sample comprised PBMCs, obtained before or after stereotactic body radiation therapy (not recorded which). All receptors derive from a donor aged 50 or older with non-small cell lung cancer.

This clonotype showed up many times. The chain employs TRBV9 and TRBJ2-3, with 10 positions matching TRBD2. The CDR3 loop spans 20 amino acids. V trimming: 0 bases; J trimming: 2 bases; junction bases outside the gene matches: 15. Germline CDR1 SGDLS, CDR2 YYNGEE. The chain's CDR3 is CASSVGSFPASGGPTDTQYF. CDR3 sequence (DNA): TGTGCCAGCAGCGTAGGATCGTTCCCTGCTAGCGGGGGTCCCACAGATACGCAGTATTTT. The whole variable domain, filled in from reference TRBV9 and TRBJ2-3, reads DSGVTQTPKHLITATGQRVTLRCSPRSGDLSVYWYQQSLDQGLQFLIQYYNGEERAKGNILERFSAQQFPDLHSELNLSSLELGDSALYFCASSVGSFPASGGPTDTQYFGPGTRLTVL.

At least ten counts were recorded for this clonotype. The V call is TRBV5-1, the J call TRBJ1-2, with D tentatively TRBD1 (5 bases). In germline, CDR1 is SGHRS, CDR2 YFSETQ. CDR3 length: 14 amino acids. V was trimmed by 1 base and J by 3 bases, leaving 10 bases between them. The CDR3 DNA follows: TGCGCCAGCAGCTTGAGGGGTGAAGACTATGGCTACACCTTC. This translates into CASSLRGEDYGYTF.

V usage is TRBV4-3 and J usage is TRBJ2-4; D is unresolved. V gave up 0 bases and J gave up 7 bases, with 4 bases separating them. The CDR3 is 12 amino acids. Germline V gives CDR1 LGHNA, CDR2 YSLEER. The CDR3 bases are TGCGCCAGCAGCCAAGATGGGAACATTCAGTACTTC. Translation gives CASSQDGNIQYF.

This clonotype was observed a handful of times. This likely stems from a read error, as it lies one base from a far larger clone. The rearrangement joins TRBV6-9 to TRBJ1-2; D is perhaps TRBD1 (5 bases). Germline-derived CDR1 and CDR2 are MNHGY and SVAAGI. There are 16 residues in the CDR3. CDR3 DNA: TGTGCCAGCATTTATCCTCGGTCTCGGGGGAACTATGGCTACACCTTC. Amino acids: CASIYPRSRGNYGYTF.

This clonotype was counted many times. In DNA, the CDR3 is TGTGCCAGCAGCTTAAGGGGGAGGGGGCGGAACACCGGGGAGCTGTTTTTT. Amino acids: CASSLRGRGRNTGELFF. The chain employs TRBV7-8 and TRBJ2-2; D possibly matches TRBD1 or TRBD2 (7 bases each). Germline-derived CDR1 and CDR2 are SGHVS and FQNEAQ. The CDR3 totals 17 residues. V lost 2 bases and J lost 1, with 14 bases in between.

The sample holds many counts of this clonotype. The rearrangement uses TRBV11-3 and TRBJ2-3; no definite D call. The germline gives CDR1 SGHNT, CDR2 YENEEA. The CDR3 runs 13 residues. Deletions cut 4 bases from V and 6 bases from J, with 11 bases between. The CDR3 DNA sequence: TGTGCCAGCAGCTCCCGTGAGTCCGATACGCAGTATTTT. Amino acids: CASSSRESDTQYF.

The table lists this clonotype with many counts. This CDR3 is CASSLGPDRAGYF. The CDR3 DNA follows: TGTGCCAGCAGCTTAGGTCCGGACAGAGCGGGGTACTTC. This chain uses TRBV7-2 with TRBJ2-5; TRBD1 or TRBD2 may be the D gene (6 bases each). Germline V gives CDR1 SGHTA, CDR2 FQGNSA. Deletions cut 1 base from V and 13 bases from J, with 16 bases between. This CDR3 spans 13 amino acids.

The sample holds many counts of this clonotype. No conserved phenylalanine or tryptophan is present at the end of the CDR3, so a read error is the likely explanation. The DNA for the CDR3 is TGTGCCAGCAGCTTTGGGGACGTGTCTGGCTACACCCTC. It codes for CASSFGDVSGYTL. This sequence joins TRBV7-2 and TRBJ1-2, with D tentatively TRBD1 (5 bases). Germline-derived CDR1 and CDR2 are SGHTA and FQGNSA. The ends were cut back, 3 bases at V and 7 bases at J, with 12 bases in the middle. This CDR3 comprises 13 residues.